The rows below give T cell receptor beta chains drawn from one sample of a study of T-cell reconstitution after alpha-beta-depleted transplantation in children. TCRdb recomputed calls from the PCR reads with MiXCR, one row per CDR3 protein. Here the sample spans about 980,000 distinct CDR3 sequences, about 26% being singletons. The sequencing here drew on PBMCs, mostly from graft donor cells, taken 360 days after TCRalphabeta/CD19-depleted stem cell transplant. The source of these receptors is a boy under three years old who had a stem cell transplant for SCID, so the T cells may come from the graft donor. Both conserved end residues are trimmed from each CDR3. The order of the fields is V gene, J gene, CDR3 protein.

TRBV6-1	TRBJ2-7	ASSALVSYEQY
TRBV28	TRBJ2-1	ASSFTGGLRNEQF
TRBV12-3/TRBV12-4	TRBJ2-1	ASSQRTGYNEQF
TRBV5-1	TRBJ2-7	ASSQLGTGGSYEQY
TRBV9	TRBJ1-5	ASSVSDRGYQPQH
TRBV12-3/TRBV12-4	TRBJ2-5	ASSWTSGGSQETQY
TRBV6-5	TRBJ1-5	ASSYSRDWNSNQPQH
TRBV5-4	TRBJ2-1	ASSLGGGNGEQF
TRBV10-2	TRBJ2-2	ASRLSVNGGELF
TRBV20-1	TRBJ1-1	SASETVEAF
TRBV5-1	TRBJ2-3	ASSSAAAQGATDTQY
TRBV2	TRBJ2-5	ASRGGPQETQY
TRBV2	TRBJ1-1	ASSEKGGHTEAF
TRBV20-1	TRBJ1-1	SAKTGKTEAF
TRBV6-1	TRBJ2-5	ASSERGAALTQY
TRBV25-1	TRBJ1-1	ASSEYSDRTPEAF
TRBV4-3	TRBJ1-2	ASSQEGRGRNYGYT
TRBV28	TRBJ2-4	ASSSETGRRDIQY
TRBV9	TRBJ2-3	ASSPERTGADTQY
TRBV5-1	TRBJ2-1	ASSDRGPTGEQF
TRBV9	TRBJ2-1	ASSARGARGGGEQF
TRBV6-2/TRBV6-3	TRBJ1-1	ASSYGTGPLEAF
TRBV7-6	TRBJ1-5	ASIPTALTGVNQPQH
TRBV20-1	TRBJ2-7	SARVPGQGDEQY
TRBV15	TRBJ2-2	ATSRGGPEAGELF
TRBV6-1	TRBJ1-1	ASSDFLTGLKAF
TRBV5-1	TRBJ2-7	ASSLEGPGEQY
TRBV7-9	TRBJ2-5	ASSSPGRAKETQY
TRBV20-1	TRBJ2-6	SARVGGANVLT
TRBV20-1	TRBJ2-6	SARGGTSLGANVLT
TRBV5-1	TRBJ2-7	ASSLSGISSSYEQY
TRBV10-2	TRBJ1-1	ASLRDRGFNTEAF
TRBV9	TRBJ2-3	ASSVGTSGSVAQY
TRBV4-3	TRBJ1-6	ASSQGGTGESPLH
TRBV7-8	TRBJ2-3	ASRIDRGTTDTQY
TRBV20-1	TRBJ2-3	SARDQAGRHSSTDTQY
TRBV6-2/TRBV6-3	TRBJ1-1	ASSYDLVDTQNTEAF
TRBV12-3/TRBV12-4	TRBJ1-5	ASSFRQGLNQPQH
TRBV12-3/TRBV12-4	TRBJ2-3	ASSGLWAPIGTDTQY
TRBV4-2	TRBJ2-1	ASSQARGGASNEQF
TRBV29-1	TRBJ2-7	SVWGGEQY
TRBV20-1	TRBJ1-5	SARTTNSNQPQH
TRBV9	TRBJ2-1	ASSPSFPRNLSYNEQF
TRBV6-6	TRBJ2-1	ASSGDVYNEQF
TRBV28	TRBJ2-7	ASSFSWTENSYEQY
TRBV4-2	TRBJ2-5	ASSQEPDKETQY
TRBV11-2	TRBJ2-1	ASSLVGKTSGGDEQF